The 23 T cell receptor beta chains listed next were all sequenced from one sample in a study of CD8+CD57+ T cells in acquired aplastic anemia. Only patients with CD8+CD57+ cell expansion on flow cytometry were chosen for sequencing. Genomic DNA constituted the template upon which TCR beta VDJ and CDR3 profiling was performed. TCRdb re-called the reads with MiXCR, one entry per CDR3 protein. The sample includes more than 200,000 distinct CDR3 sequences, around 49% of them seen just once. Sequenced input: sorted CD4+, CD8+, or CD8+CD57+ T cells (not recorded which) from PBMCs. Receptors originate from a human donor with aplastic anemia.

In this sample, this clonotype turned up many times. In nucleotides, the CDR3 is TGCAGTGCTAGAGGTCACACCGACGGAGATTCACCCCTCCACTTT. This encodes CSARGHTDGDSPLHF. The V gene is TRBV20-1, the J gene TRBJ1-6; no reliable D call. Between the trimmed V and J ends, which lost 1 base and 8 bases, there was a span of 15 bases. CDR1 is DFQATT, CDR2 SNEGSKA, per germline (reference sequence). CDR3 length: 15 residues.

The chain has TRBV7-9 and TRBJ2-3; D uncertain. The germline gives CDR1 SEHNR, CDR2 FQNEAQ (reference sequence). The CDR3 extends over 16 amino acids. Trimming took off 2 bases at V and 2 bases at J, with 14 bases between the two ends. The DNA of the CDR3 is TGTGCCAGCAGCTTACGTAGGGCAGGCTCCACAGATACGCAGTATTTT. This codes for CASSLRRAGSTDTQYF.

In this sample, this clonotype turned up once. This sequence joins TRBV20-1 and TRBJ2-7; 10 bases map to TRBD2. The V segment lost 0 bases and the J segment 5 bases; nucleotides outside the gene matches: 7. The CDR3 sequence is 15 residues long. Per the germline V gene, CDR1 is DFQATT and CDR2 is SNEGSKA (reference sequence). CDR3 protein: CSARDPLAGVHEQYF. The CDR3 bases are TGCAGTGCTAGAGATCCCCTAGCGGGAGTCCACGAGCAGTACTTC.

The rearrangement joins TRBV7-9 to TRBJ2-7; D unresolved. Trimming stripped 2 bases from V and 2 bases from J, with 7 bases between. Germline assignment: CDR1 SEHNR and CDR2 FQNEAQ (reference sequence). The CDR3 consists of 13 residues. The DNA of the CDR3 is TGTGCCAGCAGCTTACCGAATACCTACGAGCAGTACTTC. This gives the protein CASSLPNTYEQYF.

This clonotype was seen just once. The V call is TRBV25-1, the J call TRBJ2-1; D might be TRBD1 or TRBD2, each matching 6 bases. V was trimmed by 6 bases and J by 6 bases, leaving 18 bases between them. Germline assignment: CDR1 MGHDK and CDR2 SYGVNS. The CDR3 length is 15 residues. The CDR3 region is CASSVTWGAGNEQFF. Written as DNA, the CDR3 is TGTGCCAGCAGCGTTACTTGGGGGGCGGGCAATGAGCAGTTCTTC.

V usage is TRBV4-3 and J usage is TRBJ2-3; D remains ambiguous. The CDR3 covers 13 residues. The germline V gene has CDR1 LGHNA and CDR2 YSLEER. Between the trimmed V and J ends, which lost 6 bases and 4 bases, there was a span of 11 bases. CDR3 coding DNA: TGCGCCAGCAGTTACCGGACGGCAGATACGCAGTATTTT. It encodes CASSYRTADTQYF.

This sequence joins TRBV12-3 or TRBV12-4 and TRBJ2-7; TRBD1 might be the D (6 bases). The V and J ends lost 6 bases and 3 bases respectively, with 18 bases between them. This CDR3 has 15 amino acids. As DNA, the CDR3 is TGTGCCAGCAGCCCTCGGACAGATTCTAGCTACGAGCAGTACTTC. It translates to CASSPRTDSSYEQYF.

This sequence joins TRBV9 and TRBJ2-7; weak D call: TRBD2 (6 bases). This CDR3 is 17 amino acids long. Trimming took 4 bases from V and 4 from J, leaving 24 bases between them. Germline V gives CDR1 SGDLS, CDR2 YYNGEE. The CDR3 DNA reads as TGTGCCAGCAGCCAAGCCGGAGGGGCCGGACTAACTTACGAGCAGTACTTC. Encoded protein: CASSQAGGAGLTYEQYF. Full variable domain (outside the CDR3, taken from reference TRBV9 and TRBJ2-7): DSGVTQTPKHLITATGQRVTLRCSPRSGDLSVYWYQQSLDQGLQFLIQYYNGEERAKGNILERFSAQQFPDLHSELNLSSLELGDSALYFCASSQAGGAGLTYEQYFGPGTRLTVT.

Points on this clonotype: The CDR3 carries no conserved terminal phenylalanine or tryptophan, so it likely arises from a read error. The DNA is omitted, as the CDR3 cannot be located on it reliably, and the CDR3 follows TCRdb's listing. V usage is TRBV18 and J usage is TRBJ2-3; TRBD1 is the table's D call, not checked against the DNA. Germline loops: CDR1 KGHSH, CDR2 LQKENI. The CDR3 sequence runs 16 residues, both termini included. This CDR3 reads CASSHGQGEWHRYAVV.

This clonotype was counted at least ten times. The chain couples TRBV15 to TRBJ1-1; D is unclear. Per germline, CDR1 LNHNV and CDR2 YYDKDF (reference sequence). V shed 6 bases and J shed 1 base, with 12 bases lying between them. CDR3 length equals 14 residues. DNA of the CDR3: TGTGCCACCAGTTTTTTTGCAGGGAACACTGAAGCTTTCTTT. Translation gives CATSFFAGNTEAFF.

The table lists this clonotype with many counts. The CDR3 spells CASSQTTGTKNIQYF. The CDR3 region has the DNA TGTGCCAGCAGCCAAACAACGGGGACCAAAAACATTCAGTACTTC. This sequence joins TRBV14 and TRBJ2-4; TRBD2 might be the D (5 bases). Germline values: CDR1 SGHDN, CDR2 FVKESK. This CDR3 comprises 15 residues. Trimming cost V 2 bases and J 2 bases, with 10 bases left between them.

This CDR3 is CASKGDRQGTNTGELFF. CDR3 in DNA: TGTGCCAGCAAGGGGGACAGACAGGGCACGAACACCGGGGAGCTGTTTTTT. This chain joins TRBV2 and TRBJ2-2; 7 bases map to TRBD1. V trimming: 7 bases; J trimming: 0 bases; junction bases outside the gene matches: 11. Germline CDR1 reads SNHLY; CDR2 reads FYNNEI. The CDR3 is 17 residues long.

This chain connects TRBV15 to TRBJ2-3, with D possibly being TRBD1 (5 bases). Germline lookup yields CDR1 LNHNV and CDR2 YYDKDF (reference sequence). V lost 5 bases, J lost 2 bases, and 14 bases lay in between. This CDR3 comprises 15 residues. CDR3 residues: CATSFDSSYTDTQYF. CDR3 DNA: TGTGCCACCAGCTTTGACAGCTCCTACACAGATACGCAGTATTTT. Looking up the rest from reference TRBV15 and TRBJ2-3 gives the full variable domain: DAMVIQNPRYQVTQFGKPVTLSCSQTLNHNVMYWYQQKSSQAPKLLFHYYDKDFNNEADTPDNFQSRRPNTSFCFLDIRSPGLGDTAMYLCATSFDSSYTDTQYFGPGTRLTVL.

The chain carries TRBV29-1 and TRBJ1-1; D may be TRBD1 (5 bases). This CDR3 has 11 amino acids. Germline CDR1 SQVTM, CDR2 ANQGSEA. The germline V and J ends were trimmed by 7 bases and 4 bases, with 10 bases remaining between them. CDR3 in DNA: TGCAGCGCCGGAGGGGTCACTGAAGCTTTCTTT. Encoded protein: CSAGGVTEAFF.

This clonotype was recorded many times. The V gene is TRBV7-8, the J gene TRBJ1-2; no reliable D call. The CDR3 covers 15 residues. Trimming removed 5 bases from V and 4 bases from J, with 17 bases in between. Germline V CDR1 and CDR2: SGHVS, FQNEAQ. CDR3 residues: CASSPPQGMGYGYTF. The DNA of the CDR3 is TGTGCCAGCAGCCCCCCACAAGGGATGGGCTATGGCTACACCTTC.

The rearrangement uses TRBV24-1 and TRBJ2-5; D unresolved. Trimming cost V 1 base and J 5 bases, with 4 bases left between them. Germline values: CDR1 KGHDR, CDR2 SFDVKD. There are 12 residues in the CDR3. The CDR3 is CATSDFGETQYF. As DNA, the CDR3 is TGTGCCACCAGTGATTTCGGGGAGACCCAGTACTTC.

This clonotype showed up many times. CDR3 nucleotides: TGCAGTGCAAGTCTCGGGACTAGGCAAGAGACCCAGTACTTC. It encodes CSASLGTRQETQYF. V gene TRBV20-1 combines with J gene TRBJ2-5; 8 bases are a match to TRBD2. The CDR3 covers 14 residues. Unmatched junction bases numbered 8, after V lost 6 bases and J lost 2 bases. CDR1 DFQATT and CDR2 SNEGSKA come from the germline V gene (reference sequence).

In this sample, this clonotype turned up many times. This chain joins TRBV19 and TRBJ2-1, with TRBD2 matching 10 bases. The V segment lost 8 bases and the J segment 4 bases; nucleotides outside the gene matches: 5. Germline V gives CDR1 LNHDA, CDR2 SQIVND (reference sequence). CDR3 length equals 14 residues. This CDR3 reads CASVGAGGYNEQFF. In DNA form, the CDR3 reads TGTGCCAGTGTCGGAGCGGGGGGGTACAATGAGCAGTTCTTC. The whole variable domain, filled in from reference TRBV19 and TRBJ2-1, reads DGGITQSPKYLFRKEGQNVTLSCEQNLNHDAMYWYRQDPGQGLRLIYYSQIVNDFQKGDIAEGYSVSREKKESFPLTVTSAQKNPTAFYLCASVGAGGYNEQFFGPGTRLTVL.

This clonotype appeared a single time. A read error is possible here, since a much larger clone lies one base away. The rearrangement uses TRBV10-3 and TRBJ2-1; D gene ambiguous. The CDR3 covers 13 residues. V lost 10 bases, J lost 4 bases, and 14 bases lay in between. The germline V gene has CDR1 ENHRY and CDR2 SYGVKD. The CDR3 bases are TGTGCCAGCAGCTCCCTAGAGTACAATGAGCAGTTCTTC. The encoded protein is CASSSLEYNEQFF.

The chain employs TRBV2 and TRBJ1-2; weak D call: TRBD1 (6 bases). V was trimmed by 6 bases and J by 4 bases, leaving 18 bases between them. The V gene's germline CDR1 is SNHLY and CDR2 FYNNEI. The CDR3 contains 15 residues. CDR3 nucleotide sequence: TGTGCCAGCAGGTATCTCAGGGGTCTCGGCTATGGCTACACCTTC. Amino acids: CASRYLRGLGYGYTF.

V and J are TRBV7-2 and TRBJ1-1; TRBD1 matches 8 bases. Per the germline V gene, CDR1 is SGHTA and CDR2 is FQGNSA. V dropped 1 base and J dropped 6; count of bases not matched to a gene: 4. There are 14 residues in the CDR3. The CDR3 nucleotides read TGTGCCAGCAGCTTAGGACAGGGGACCCCTGAAGCTTTCTTT. Residues: CASSLGQGTPEAFF. Supplemented by reference TRBV7-2 and TRBJ1-1, the full variable domain reads GAGVSQSPSNKVTEKGKDVELRCDPISGHTALYWYRQSLGQGLEFLIYFQGNSAPDKSGLPSDRFSAERTGGSVSTLTIQRTQQEDSAVYLCASSLGQGTPEAFFGQGTRLTVV.

This chain connects TRBV2 to TRBJ1-2, with no clear D. V was trimmed by 3 bases and J by 6 bases, leaving 14 bases between them. CDR3 size: 14 residues. Germline CDR1 SNHLY, CDR2 FYNNEI. The CDR3 region has the DNA TGTGCCAGCAGTGACTACGCCTCGGGTGATGGCTACACCTTC. Its protein product is CASSDYASGDGYTF.

The table lists this clonotype with many counts. The J gene is TRBJ1-1, the V gene TRBV7-9, with D tentatively TRBD1 (6 bases). This CDR3 is 16 amino acids long. The germline CDR1 and CDR2 sequences are SEHNR and FQNEAQ (reference sequence). Trimming stripped 5 bases from V and 8 bases from J, with 24 bases between. CDR3 DNA sequence: TGTGCCAGCAGCCCCCAGGAGGCGAGGGGGTCTGAGGAAGCTTTCTTT. Translated, it gives CASSPQEARGSEEAFF.